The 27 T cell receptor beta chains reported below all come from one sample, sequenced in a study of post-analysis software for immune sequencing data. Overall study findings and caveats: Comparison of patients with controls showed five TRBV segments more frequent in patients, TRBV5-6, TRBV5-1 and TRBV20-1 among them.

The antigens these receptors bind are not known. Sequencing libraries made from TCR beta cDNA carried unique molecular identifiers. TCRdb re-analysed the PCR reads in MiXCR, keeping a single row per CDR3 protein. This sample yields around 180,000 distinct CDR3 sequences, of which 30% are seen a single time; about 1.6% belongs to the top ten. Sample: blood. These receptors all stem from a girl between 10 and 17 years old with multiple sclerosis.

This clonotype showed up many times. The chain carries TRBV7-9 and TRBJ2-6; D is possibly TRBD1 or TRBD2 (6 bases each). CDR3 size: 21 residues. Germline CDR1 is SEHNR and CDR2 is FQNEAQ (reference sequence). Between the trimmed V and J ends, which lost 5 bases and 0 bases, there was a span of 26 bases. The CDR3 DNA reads TGTGCCAGCAGCCCGACCCCGGGGGCGGAATCGCCCTCCTCTGGGGCCAACGTCCTGACTTTC. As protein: CASSPTPGAESPSSGANVLTF.

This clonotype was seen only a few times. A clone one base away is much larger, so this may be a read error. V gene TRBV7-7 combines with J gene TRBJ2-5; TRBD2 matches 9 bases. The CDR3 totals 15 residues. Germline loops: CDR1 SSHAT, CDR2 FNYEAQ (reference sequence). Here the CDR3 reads CASSPLAGGLNEQYF. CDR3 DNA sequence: TGTGCTAGCAGCCCCCTGGCGGGAGGGTTAAATGAGCAGTACTTC. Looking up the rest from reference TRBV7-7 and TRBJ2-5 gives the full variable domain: GAGVSQSPRYKVTKRGQDVTLRCDPISSHATLYWYQQALGQGPEFLTYFNYEAQPDKSGLPSDRFSAERPEGSISTLTIQRTEQRDSAMYRCASSPLAGGLNEQYFGPGTRLLVL.

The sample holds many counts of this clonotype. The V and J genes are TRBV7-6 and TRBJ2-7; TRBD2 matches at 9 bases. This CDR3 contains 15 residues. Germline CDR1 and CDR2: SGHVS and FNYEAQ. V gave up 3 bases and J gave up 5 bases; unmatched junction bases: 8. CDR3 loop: CASSLSGGKVHEQYF. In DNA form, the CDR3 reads TGTGCCAGCAGCTTGAGCGGGGGGAAGGTCCACGAGCAGTACTTC.

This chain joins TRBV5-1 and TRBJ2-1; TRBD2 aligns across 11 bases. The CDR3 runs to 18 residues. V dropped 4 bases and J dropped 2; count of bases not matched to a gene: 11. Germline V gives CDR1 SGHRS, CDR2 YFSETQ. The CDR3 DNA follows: TGCGCCAGCAGCCAAACTAGCGGGAGCCTTAACACCTACAATGAGCAGTTCTTC. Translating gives CASSQTSGSLNTYNEQFF.

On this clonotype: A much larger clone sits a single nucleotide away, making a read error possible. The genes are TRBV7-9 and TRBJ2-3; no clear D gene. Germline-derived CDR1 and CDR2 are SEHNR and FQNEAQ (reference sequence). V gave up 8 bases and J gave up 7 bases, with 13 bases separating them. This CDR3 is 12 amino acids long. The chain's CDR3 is CASAQGRNTQYF. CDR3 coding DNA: TGTGCCAGCGCCCAAGGGCGGAATACGCAGTATTTT.

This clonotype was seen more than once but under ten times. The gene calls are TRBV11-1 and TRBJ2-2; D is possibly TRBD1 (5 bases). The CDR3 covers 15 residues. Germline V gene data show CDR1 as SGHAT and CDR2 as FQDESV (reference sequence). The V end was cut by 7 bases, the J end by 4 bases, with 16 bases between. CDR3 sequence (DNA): TGTGCCAGCATGCGAGACAGACCGGGCACCGGGGAGCTGTTTTTT. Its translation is CASMRDRPGTGELFF.

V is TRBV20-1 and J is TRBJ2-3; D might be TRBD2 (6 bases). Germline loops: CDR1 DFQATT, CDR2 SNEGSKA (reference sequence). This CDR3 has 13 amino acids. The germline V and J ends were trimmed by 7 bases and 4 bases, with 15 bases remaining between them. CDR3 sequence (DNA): TGCAGTGTCTTACCCCCGGGGGCAGATACGCAGTATTTT. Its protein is CSVLPPGADTQYF.

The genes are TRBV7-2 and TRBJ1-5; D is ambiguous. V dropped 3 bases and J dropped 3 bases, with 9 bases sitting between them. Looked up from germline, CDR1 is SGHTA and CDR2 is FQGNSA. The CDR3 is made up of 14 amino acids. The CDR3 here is CASSFWADNQPQHF. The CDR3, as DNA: TGTGCCAGCAGCTTTTGGGCGGACAATCAGCCCCAGCATTTT.

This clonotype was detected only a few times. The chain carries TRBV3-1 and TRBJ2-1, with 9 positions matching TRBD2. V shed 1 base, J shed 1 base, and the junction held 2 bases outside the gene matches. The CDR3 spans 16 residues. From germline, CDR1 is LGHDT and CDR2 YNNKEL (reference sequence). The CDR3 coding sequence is TGTGCCAGCAGCCAAGTCCTAGCGGGATCCTACAATGAGCAGTTCTTC. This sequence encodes CASSQVLAGSYNEQFF.

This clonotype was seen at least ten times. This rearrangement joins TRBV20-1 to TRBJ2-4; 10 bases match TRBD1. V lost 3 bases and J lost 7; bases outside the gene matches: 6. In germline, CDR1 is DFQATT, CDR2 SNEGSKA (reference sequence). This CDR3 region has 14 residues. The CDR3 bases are TGCAGTGCTAGGAGGACAGGGGGAGGGAACATTCAGTACTTC. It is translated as CSARRTGGGNIQYF.

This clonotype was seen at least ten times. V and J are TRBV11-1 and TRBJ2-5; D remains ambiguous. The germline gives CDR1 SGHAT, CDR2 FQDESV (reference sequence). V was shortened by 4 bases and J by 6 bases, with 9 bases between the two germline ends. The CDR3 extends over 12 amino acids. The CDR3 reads CASSSIRQTQYF. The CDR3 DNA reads TGTGCCAGCAGCTCAATACGGCAGACCCAGTACTTC.

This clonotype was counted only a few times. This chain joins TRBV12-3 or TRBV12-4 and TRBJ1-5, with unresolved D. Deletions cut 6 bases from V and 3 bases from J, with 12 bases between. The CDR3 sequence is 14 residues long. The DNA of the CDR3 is TGTGCCAGCAGCATCGACGGGGTCAATCAGCCCCAGCATTTT. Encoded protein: CASSIDGVNQPQHF.

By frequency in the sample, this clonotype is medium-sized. The DNA of the CDR3 is TGTGCCAGCAGTGATCTAGCGGGAGGAGACAATGAGCAGTTCTTC. It specifies CASSDLAGGDNEQFF. The chain couples TRBV25-1 to TRBJ2-1; 11 bases align to TRBD2. V shed 3 bases and J 5 bases; nucleotides not matched to a gene: 3. The CDR3 spans 15 residues. Germline V lookup: CDR1 MGHDK, CDR2 SYGVNS.

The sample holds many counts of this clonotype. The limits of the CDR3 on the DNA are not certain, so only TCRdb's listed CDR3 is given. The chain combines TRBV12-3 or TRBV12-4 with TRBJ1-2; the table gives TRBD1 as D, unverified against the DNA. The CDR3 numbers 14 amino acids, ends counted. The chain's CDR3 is CASSPTFGAGTDTF.

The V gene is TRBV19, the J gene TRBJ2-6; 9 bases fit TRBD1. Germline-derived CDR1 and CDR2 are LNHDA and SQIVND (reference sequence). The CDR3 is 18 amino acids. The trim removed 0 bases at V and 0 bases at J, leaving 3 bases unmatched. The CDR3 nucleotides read TGTGCCAGTAGTATAGAAGGGACAGGGAGCTCTGGGGCCAACGTCCTGACTTTC. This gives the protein CASSIEGTGSSGANVLTF.

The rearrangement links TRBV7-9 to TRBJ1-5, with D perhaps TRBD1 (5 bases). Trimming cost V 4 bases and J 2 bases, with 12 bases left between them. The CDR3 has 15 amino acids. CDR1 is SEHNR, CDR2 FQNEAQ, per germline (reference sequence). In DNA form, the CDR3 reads TGTGCCAGCAGCTCAGCCGCCAGGGGCAATCAGCCCCAGCATTTT. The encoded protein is CASSSAARGNQPQHF.

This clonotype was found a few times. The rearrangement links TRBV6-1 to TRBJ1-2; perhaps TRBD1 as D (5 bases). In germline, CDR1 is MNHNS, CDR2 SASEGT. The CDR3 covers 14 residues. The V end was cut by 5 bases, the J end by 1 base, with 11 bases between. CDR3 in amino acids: CASSSGGNNYGYTF. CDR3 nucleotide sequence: TGTGCCAGCAGTTCCGGGGGAAATAACTATGGCTACACCTTC.

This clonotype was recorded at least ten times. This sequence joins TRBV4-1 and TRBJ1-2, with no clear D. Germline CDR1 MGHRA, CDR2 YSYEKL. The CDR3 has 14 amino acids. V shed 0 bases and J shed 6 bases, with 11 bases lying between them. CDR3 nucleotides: TGCGCCAGCAGCCAAGATGATAGGGAACATGGCTACACCTTC. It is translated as CASSQDDREHGYTF.

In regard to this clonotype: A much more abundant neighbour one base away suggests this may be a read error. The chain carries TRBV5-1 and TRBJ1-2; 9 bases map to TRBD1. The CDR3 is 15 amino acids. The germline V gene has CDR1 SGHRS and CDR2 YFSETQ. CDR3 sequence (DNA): TGCGCCAGCAGCTCGTCCGGGACAGGGACCTATGGCCACACCTTC. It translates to CASSSSGTGTYGHTF.

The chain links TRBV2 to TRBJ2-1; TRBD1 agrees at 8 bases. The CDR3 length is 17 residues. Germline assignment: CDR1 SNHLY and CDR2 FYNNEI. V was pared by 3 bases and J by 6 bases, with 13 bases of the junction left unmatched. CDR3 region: CASSDDPQRQGSNEQFF. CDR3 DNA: TGTGCCAGCAGTGACGATCCACAAAGACAGGGGAGCAATGAGCAGTTCTTC. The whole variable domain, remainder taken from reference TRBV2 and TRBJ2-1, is EPEVTQTPSHQVTQMGQEVILRCVPISNHLYFYWYRQILGQKVEFLVSFYNNEISEKSEIFDDQFSVERPDGSNFTLKIRSTKLEDSAMYFCASSDDPQRQGSNEQFFGPGTRLTVL.

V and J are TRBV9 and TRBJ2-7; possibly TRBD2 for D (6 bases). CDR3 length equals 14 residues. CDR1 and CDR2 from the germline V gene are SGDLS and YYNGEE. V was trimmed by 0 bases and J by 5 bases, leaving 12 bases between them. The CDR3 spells CASSVVGGSHEQYF. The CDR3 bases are TGTGCCAGCAGCGTAGTGGGGGGTTCACACGAGCAGTACTTC.

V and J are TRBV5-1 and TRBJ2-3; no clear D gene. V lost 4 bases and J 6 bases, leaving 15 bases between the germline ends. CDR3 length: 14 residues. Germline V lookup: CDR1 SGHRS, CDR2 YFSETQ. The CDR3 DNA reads TGCGCCAGCAGCGCCCCCCTCCGAGTGGATACGCAGTATTTT. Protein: CASSAPLRVDTQYF. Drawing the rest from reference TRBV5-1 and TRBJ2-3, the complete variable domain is KAGVTQTPRYLIKTRGQQVTLSCSPISGHRSVSWYQQTPGQGLQFLFEYFSETQRNKGNFPGRFSGRQFSNSRSEMNVSTLELGDSALYLCASSAPLRVDTQYFGPGTRLTVL.

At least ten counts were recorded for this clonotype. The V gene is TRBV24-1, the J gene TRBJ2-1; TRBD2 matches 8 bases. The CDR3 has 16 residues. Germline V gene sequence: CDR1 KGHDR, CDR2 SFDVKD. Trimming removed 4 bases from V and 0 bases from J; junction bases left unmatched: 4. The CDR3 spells CATSDQSGSSYNEQFF. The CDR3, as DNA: TGTGCCACCAGTGACCAGAGCGGGAGCTCCTACAATGAGCAGTTCTTC.

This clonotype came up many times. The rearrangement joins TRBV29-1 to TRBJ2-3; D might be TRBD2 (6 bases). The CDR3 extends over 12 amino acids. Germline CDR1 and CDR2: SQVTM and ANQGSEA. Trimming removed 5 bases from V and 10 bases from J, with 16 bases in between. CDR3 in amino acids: CSVLGTSYAQYF. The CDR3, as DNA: TGCAGCGTTCTGGGGACTTCCTATGCGCAGTATTTT.

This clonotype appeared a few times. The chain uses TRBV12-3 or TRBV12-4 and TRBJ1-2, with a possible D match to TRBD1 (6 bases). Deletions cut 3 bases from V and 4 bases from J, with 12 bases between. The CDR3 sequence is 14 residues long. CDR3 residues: CASSLGTRGYGYTF. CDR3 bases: TGTGCCAGCAGTTTGGGGACAAGGGGCTATGGCTACACCTTC.

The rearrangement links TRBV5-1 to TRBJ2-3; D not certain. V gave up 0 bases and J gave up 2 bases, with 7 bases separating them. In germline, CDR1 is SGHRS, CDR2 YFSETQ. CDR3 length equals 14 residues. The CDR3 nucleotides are TGCGCCAGCAGCTTGGGGCAGTTCACAGATACGCAGTATTTT. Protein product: CASSLGQFTDTQYF.

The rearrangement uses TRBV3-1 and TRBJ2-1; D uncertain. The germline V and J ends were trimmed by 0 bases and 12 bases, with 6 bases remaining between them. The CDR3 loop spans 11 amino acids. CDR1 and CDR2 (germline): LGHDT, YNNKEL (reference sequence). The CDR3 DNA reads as TGTGCCAGCAGCCAAGACATCAGGCAGTTCTTC. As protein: CASSQDIRQFF.